Shown below are 14 T cell receptor beta chains from a single sample sequenced in a study of beta chain features in type 1 diabetes. The study reverse transcribed the entire isolated RNA, so it sequenced expressed TCRB transcripts. Here immunoSEQ multiplex PCR was the method, and the copy in TCRdb shows in-frame clones only, minus some. The sample holds 35,000 to 50,000 clones, roughly 50% seen once. Sequencing used stem cell memory CD4+ T cells from blood. Every receptor here comes from a woman under 40 in good health.

This clone was seen only a few times. V gene TRBV10-3 combines with J gene TRBJ2-2, with TRBD2 as a possible D gene (6 bases). V was shortened by 7 bases and J by 0 bases, with 18 bases between the two germline ends. The CDR3 spans 17 residues. CDR1 and CDR2 (germline): ENHRY, SYGVKD. CDR3 loop: CAINPEGTVANTGELFF. DNA of the CDR3: TGTGCCATCAACCCGGAGGGGACTGTCGCGAACACCGGGGAGCTGTTTTTT.

The rearrangement links TRBV5-1 to TRBJ2-7; D might be TRBD1 (5 bases). The CDR3 has 12 amino acids. V lost 5 bases and J lost 3, with 9 bases in between. From germline, CDR1 is SGHRS and CDR2 YFSETQ. CDR3 sequence (DNA): TGCGCCAGCAGGGACACAGACTACGAGCAGTACTTC. It yields the protein CASRDTDYEQYF.

This sequence joins TRBV7-3 and TRBJ2-1; D may be TRBD2 (5 bases). Per germline, CDR1 SGHTA and CDR2 FQGTGA. This CDR3 has 13 amino acids. The V and J ends lost 5 bases and 4 bases respectively, with 9 bases between them. The CDR3 DNA is TGTGCCAGCAGCCTAAGCGGATACAATGAGCAGTTCTTC. Protein sequence: CASSLSGYNEQFF.

This clone showed up just a few times. The J gene is TRBJ2-1, the V gene TRBV10-3; 14 positions match TRBD2. This CDR3 contains 17 residues. Trimming took 0 bases from V and 6 from J; bases not matched to a gene: 4. Germline-derived CDR1 and CDR2 are ENHRY and SYGVKD. CDR3 sequence: CAISESLGLAGGNEQFF. Here the CDR3 DNA reads TGTGCCATCAGTGAGTCGCTTGGACTAGCGGGGGGCAATGAGCAGTTCTTC.

The rearrangement links TRBV6-5 to TRBJ2-5; D gene ambiguous. The CDR3 covers 15 residues. Trimming removed 6 bases at V and 1 base at J, with 15 bases between. In germline, CDR1 is MNHEY, CDR2 SVGAGI. The CDR3 loop reads CASSALTTIQETQYF. The CDR3 nucleotides read TGTGCCAGCAGCGCTTTAACTACTATCCAAGAGACCCAGTACTTC.

The CDR3 coding sequence is TGTGCCAGCAGCGCCAGGTGGGGGGCCAACGTCCTGACTTTC. Its protein product is CASSARWGANVLTF. The chain links TRBV7-2 to TRBJ2-6, with D uncertain. Deletions cut 5 bases from V and 4 bases from J, with 9 bases between. The CDR3 contains 14 residues. Germline lookup yields CDR1 SGHTA and CDR2 FQGNSA.

This chain uses TRBV6-1 with TRBJ2-7, with D tentatively TRBD1 (7 bases). Germline V gene sequence: CDR1 MNHNS, CDR2 SASEGT. Trimming removed 7 bases at V and 7 bases at J, with 23 bases between. This CDR3 spans 15 amino acids. CDR3 nucleotide sequence: TGTGCCAGCATCCGTAGGGCAGGGGGGTCGGGGGAGCAGTACTTC. Translated, it gives CASIRRAGGSGEQYF.

The rearrangement joins TRBV6-1 to TRBJ2-4; TRBD1 agrees at 8 bases. J gave up 6 bases and V 2 bases, and 12 bases lay outside the gene matches. This CDR3 region has 17 residues. The germline V gene has CDR1 MNHNS and CDR2 SASEGT. CDR3 sequence: CASSERVGRTGINIQYF. The CDR3 coding sequence is TGTGCCAGCAGTGAAAGGGTGGGACGGACAGGGATAAACATTCAGTACTTC.

This chain joins TRBV7-2 and TRBJ2-5; 12 positions match TRBD2. The end of the DNA is better explained by TRBJ2-7, so the J call may be wrong. The CDR3 consists of 14 residues. The germline gives CDR1 SGHTA, CDR2 FQGNSA. The CDR3 sequence is CASSRLAGDYEQYF. CDR3 DNA: TGTGCCAGCAGTCGACTAGCGGGGGACTACGAGCAGTACTTC.

The chain uses TRBV29-1 and TRBJ2-7; TRBD1 matches 7 bases. CDR3 length: 14 residues. Germline lookup yields CDR1 SQVTM and CDR2 ANQGSEA. V gave up 7 bases and J gave up 0 bases; unmatched junction bases: 9. The DNA for the CDR3 is TGCAGCGCCCGCGGACAGGCAGCCTCCTACGAGCAGTACTTC. Translation: CSARGQAASYEQYF.

The chain couples TRBV27 to TRBJ2-6; 7 bases are a match to TRBD2. Unmatched junction bases numbered 10, after V lost 2 bases and J lost 3 bases. The CDR3 totals 18 residues. Germline-derived CDR1 and CDR2 are MNHEY and SMNVEV (reference sequence). Here the CDR3 DNA reads TGTGCCAGCAGTTTAGTGTCGGGGGGATTCGGTGGGGCCAACGTCCTGACTTTC. Translated, it gives CASSLVSGGFGGANVLTF. The full variable domain, in which reference TRBV27 and TRBJ2-6 provide the parts outside the CDR3, is EAQVTQNPRYLITVTGKKLTVTCSQNMNHEYMSWYRQDPGLGLRQIYYSMNVEVTDKGDVPEGYKVSRKEKRNFPLILESPSPNQTSLYFCASSLVSGGFGGANVLTFGAGSRLTVL.

This clone was detected many times. The chain joins TRBV4-3 to TRBJ2-2, with TRBD2 matching 9 bases. V was clipped by 0 bases and J by 1 base; unmatched bases: 0. Per the germline V gene, CDR1 is LGHNA and CDR2 is YSLEER. This CDR3 comprises 16 residues. The CDR3 DNA reads as TGCGCCAGCAGCCAAGATAGCGGGGGGAACACCGGGGAGCTGTTTTTT. Its protein product is CASSQDSGGNTGELFF.

This clone showed up just once. The chain links TRBV4-1 to TRBJ1-5, with no clear D. This CDR3 comprises 15 residues. The germline gives CDR1 MGHRA, CDR2 YSYEKL. Trimming took 2 bases from V and 2 from J, leaving 10 bases between them. The CDR3 spells CASSQREGGNQPQHF. CDR3 sequence (DNA): TGCGCCAGCAGCCAAAGGGAGGGAGGCAATCAGCCCCAGCATTTT.

This chain links TRBV5-6 with TRBJ2-7, with 11 bases matching TRBD2. This CDR3 region has 18 residues. Losses at the gene ends were 2 bases for V and 10 bases for J; bases not matched to a gene: 20. CDR1 is SGHDT and CDR2 is YYEEEE in the germline V gene. CDR3 in DNA: TGTGCCAGCAGCTTCCTAGTCATAGCGGGAGGGCCGTCCTTTGATCAGTACTTC. This sequence encodes CASSFLVIAGGPSFDQYF.